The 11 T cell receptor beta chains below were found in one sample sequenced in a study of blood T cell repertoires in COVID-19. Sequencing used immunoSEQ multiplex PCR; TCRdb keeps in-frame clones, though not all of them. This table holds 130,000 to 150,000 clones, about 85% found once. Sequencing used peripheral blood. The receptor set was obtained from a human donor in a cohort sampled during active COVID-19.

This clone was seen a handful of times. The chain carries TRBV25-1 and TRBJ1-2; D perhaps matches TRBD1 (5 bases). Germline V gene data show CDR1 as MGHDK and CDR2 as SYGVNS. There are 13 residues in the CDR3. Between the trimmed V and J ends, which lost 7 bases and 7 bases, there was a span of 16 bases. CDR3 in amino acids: CASTTGGSGGYTF. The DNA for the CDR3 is TGTGCCAGCACGACGGGGGGAAGTGGTGGCTACACCTTC.

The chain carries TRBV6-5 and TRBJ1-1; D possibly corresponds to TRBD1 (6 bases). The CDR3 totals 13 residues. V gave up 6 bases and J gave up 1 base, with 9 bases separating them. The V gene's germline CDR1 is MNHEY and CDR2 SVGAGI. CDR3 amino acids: CASRTRGNTEAFF. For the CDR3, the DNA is TGTGCCAGCAGGACCAGGGGGAACACTGAAGCTTTCTTT.

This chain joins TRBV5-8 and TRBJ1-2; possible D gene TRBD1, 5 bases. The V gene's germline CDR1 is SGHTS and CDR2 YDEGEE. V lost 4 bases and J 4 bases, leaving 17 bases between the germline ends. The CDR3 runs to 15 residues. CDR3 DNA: TGTGCCAGCAGCCTTCAACAGGTCCCGGCCTATGGCTACACCTTC. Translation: CASSLQQVPAYGYTF. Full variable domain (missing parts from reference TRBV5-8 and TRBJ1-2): EAGVTQSPTHLIKTRGQQATLRCSPISGHTSVYWYQQALGLGLQFLLWYDEGEERNRGNFPPRFSGRQFPNYSSELNVNALELEDSALYLCASSLQQVPAYGYTFGSGTRLTVV.

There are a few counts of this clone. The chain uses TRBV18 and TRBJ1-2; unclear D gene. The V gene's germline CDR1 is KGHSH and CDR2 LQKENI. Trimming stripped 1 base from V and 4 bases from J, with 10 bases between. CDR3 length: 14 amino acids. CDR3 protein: CASSPRVEGYGYTF. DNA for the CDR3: TGTGCCAGCTCACCACGGGTGGAGGGCTATGGCTACACCTTC.

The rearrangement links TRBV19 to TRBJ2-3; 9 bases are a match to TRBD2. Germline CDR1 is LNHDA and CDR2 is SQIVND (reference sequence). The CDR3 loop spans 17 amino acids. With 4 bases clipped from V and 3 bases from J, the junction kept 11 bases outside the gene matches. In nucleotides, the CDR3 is TGTGCCAGTAGTAGTGGCCTAGCGGGGTGGGGAACAGATACGCAGTATTTT. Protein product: CASSSGLAGWGTDTQYF.

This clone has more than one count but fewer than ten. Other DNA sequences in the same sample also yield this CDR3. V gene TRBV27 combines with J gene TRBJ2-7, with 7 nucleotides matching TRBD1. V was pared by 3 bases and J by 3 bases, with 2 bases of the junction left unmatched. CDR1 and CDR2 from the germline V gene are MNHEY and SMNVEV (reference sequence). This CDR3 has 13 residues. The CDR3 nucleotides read TGTGCCAGCAGTTTGGCAGGGGGCTACGAGCAGTACTTC. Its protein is CASSLAGGYEQYF.

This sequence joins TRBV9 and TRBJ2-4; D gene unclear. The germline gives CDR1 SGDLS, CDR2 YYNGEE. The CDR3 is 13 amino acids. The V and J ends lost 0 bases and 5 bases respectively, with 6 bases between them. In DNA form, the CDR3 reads TGTGCCAGCAGCGTAGATTCAGAAAACATTCAGTACTTC. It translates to CASSVDSENIQYF.

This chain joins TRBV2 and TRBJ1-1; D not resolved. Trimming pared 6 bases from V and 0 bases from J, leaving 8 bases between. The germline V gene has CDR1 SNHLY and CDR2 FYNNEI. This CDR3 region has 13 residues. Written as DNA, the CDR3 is TGTGCCAGCAGCGTCGTCTTGAACACTGAAGCTTTCTTT. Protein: CASSVVLNTEAFF.

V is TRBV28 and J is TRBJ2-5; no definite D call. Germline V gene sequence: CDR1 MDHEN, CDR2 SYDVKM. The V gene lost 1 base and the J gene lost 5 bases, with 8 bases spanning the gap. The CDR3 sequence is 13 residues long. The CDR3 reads CASSLSSRETQYF. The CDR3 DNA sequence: TGTGCCAGCAGTTTATCTAGTCGGGAGACCCAGTACTTC. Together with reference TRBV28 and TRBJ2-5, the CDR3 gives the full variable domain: DVKVTQSSRYLVKRTGEKVFLECVQDMDHENMFWYRQDPGLGLRLIYFSYDVKMKEKGDIPEGYSVSREKKERFSLILESASTNQTSMYLCASSLSSRETQYFGPGTRLLVL.

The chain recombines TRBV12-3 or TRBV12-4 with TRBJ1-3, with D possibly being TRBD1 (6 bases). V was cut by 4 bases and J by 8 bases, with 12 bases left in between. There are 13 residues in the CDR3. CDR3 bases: TGTGCCAGCAGTTCCACAGGGTGGGACACCATATATTTT. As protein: CASSSTGWDTIYF.

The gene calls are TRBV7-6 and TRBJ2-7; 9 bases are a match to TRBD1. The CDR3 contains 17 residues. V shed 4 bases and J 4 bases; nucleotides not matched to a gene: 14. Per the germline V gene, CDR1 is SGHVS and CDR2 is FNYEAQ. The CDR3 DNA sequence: TGTGCCAGCAGCTGGCTGCCGGGACAGGGAACCTCTTACGAGCAGTACTTC. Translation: CASSWLPGQGTSYEQYF. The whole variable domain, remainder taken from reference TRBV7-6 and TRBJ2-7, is GAGVSQSPRYKVTKRGQDVALRCDPISGHVSLYWYRQALGQGPEFLTYFNYEAQQDKSGLPNDRFSAERPEGSISTLTIQRTEQRDSAMYRCASSWLPGQGTSYEQYFGPGTRLTVT.